This T cell receptor (beta chain) was found in a study of T cell repertoires in cytomegalovirus infection (dated by TCRdb to about 2019). As for the study more broadly: Recently identified HLA-C-restricted CMV epitopes, whose presentation resists viral immunomodulation, were targeted by peptide stimulations together with well-studied HLA-B-restricted epitopes. Donor HLA type was relevant to the analysis, as public TCR beta signatures indicated carriage of CMV infection together with the matching HLA type. Study-wide conclusions, independent of this receptor: In the ex vivo response, HLA-C-restricted CMV-specific TCR beta clonotypes were dominant, and in two of eight donors the single most frequent clonotype came from this HLA-C-restricted group. In both this cohort and an independent cohort of 352 donors, the cumulative frequency of public TCR beta family members distinguished carriers of CMV infection plus the relevant HLA type.

This sample was sequenced with an Illumina HiSeq 1500. TCRdb reprocessing: public reads trimmed at Q25 with fastp, clones called with MiXCR, in-frame beta chains kept. Identical CDR3 protein sequences are pooled into one entry, listed with their most common genes and DNA. The sample yields around 710,000 distinct CDR3 sequences; under 35% were counted once. About an eighth of the sample is taken by the ten largest. This clonotype was seen only a few times. Its antigen is not yet known. No base quality values were provided; no much bigger clone lies one nucleotide off. Relative to germline, V is missing 2 bases and J is missing 5 bases, with 7 bases of the junction outside any gene match. CDR1 MNHNS and CDR2 SASEGT are derived from the germline V gene. Spanning cysteine to phenylalanine, the CDR3 consists of 16 amino acids. The sequence is cut down to CDR3 DNA, 48 bases in frame from base 1. This sample's treatment or condition label indicates: in vitro stimulation with specific CMV peptide epitopes to enrich CMV-specific T cells.

Rearrangement joined TRBV6-1 to TRBJ2-2; a stretch of 8 junction bases matches TRBD1. Sample: cultured CD8+ T cells from PBMCs, taken from culture after CMV antigen stimulation. The sequence was collected from a human donor in good health (CMV status not recorded). Some clones in this sample may be carry-over from other donors' samples. The nucleotides read TGTGCCAGCAGTGAACTGGAGACAGGGGTAACCGGGGAGCTGTTTTTT. This gives the protein CASSELETGVTGELFF.